Listed below are T cell receptor beta chains from one sample, sequenced in a study of T cells in localized non-small cell lung cancer. Assay used: immunoSEQ multiplex PCR; TCRdb lists only in-frame clones, some missing. Counted here are around 23,000 clones, over 75% occurring once; the ten biggest clones make up almost 30%. The input for sequencing was peripheral blood mononuclear cells, taken before any cancer treatment. The receptor source for this set is a male donor older than 55 with stage II lung adenocarcinoma. The CDR3 runs from the conserved cysteine through the conserved F or W. Fields, in order: V gene, J gene, D gene, clone size, CDR3 protein, CDR3 DNA. A D gene is named only where the DNA matches it firmly. Where a row states a size, it is once, few, many or the class of an expanded clone; other rows omit it.

V: TRBV6-1; J: TRBJ2-7; D: TRBD1; size: NA; CDR3: CASSDWGQGRREYSYEQYF; DNA: TGTGCCAGCAGTGATTGGGGACAGGGTCGGCGGGAATACTCCTACGAGCAGTACTTC
V: TRBV19; J: TRBJ1-2; D: NA; size: NA; CDR3: CASIGDNGYTF; DNA: TGTGCCAGTATAGGGGACAATGGCTACACCTTC
V: TRBV20-1; J: TRBJ2-7; D: NA; size: NA; CDR3: CSAAPSYEQYF; DNA: TGCAGTGCGGCGCCATCCTACGAGCAGTACTTC
V: TRBV7-2; J: TRBJ2-7; D: TRBD2; size: NA; CDR3: CASSPIAGATYEQYF; DNA: TGTGCCAGCAGCCCGATAGCGGGAGCTACCTACGAGCAGTACTTC
V: TRBV18; J: TRBJ1-5; D: TRBD1; size: NA; CDR3: CASSPRDRERNQPQHF; DNA: TGTGCCAGCTCACCCCGGGACAGGGAGAGAAACCAGCCCCAGCATTTT
V: TRBV28; J: TRBJ2-7; D: NA; size: NA; CDR3: CASNSDYGEQYF; DNA: TGTGCCAGCAATAGTGATTACGGCGAGCAGTACTTC
V: TRBV19; J: TRBJ2-7; D: TRBD2; size: NA; CDR3: CASGTSGIEQYF; DNA: TGTGCCAGCGGGACTAGCGGGATTGAGCAGTACTTC
V: TRBV28; J: TRBJ2-7; D: TRBD1; size: once; CDR3: CASVGKGTGTYEQYF; DNA: TGTGCCAGCGTGGGTAAGGGGACAGGGACCTACGAGCAGTACTTC
V: TRBV5-4; J: TRBJ2-7; D: TRBD2; size: NA; CDR3: CASSLGVAGGPTYEQYF; DNA: TGTGCCAGCAGCCTGGGGGTAGCGGGAGGACCCACCTACGAGCAGTACTTC
V: TRBV28; J: TRBJ1-6; D: TRBD1; size: NA; CDR3: CASSPGQGSNSPLHF; DNA: TGTGCCAGCAGCCCCGGACAGGGGAGTAATTCACCCCTCCACTTT
V: TRBV29-1; J: TRBJ2-1; D: NA; size: few; CDR3: CSVEVGGQTFTTEQFF; DNA: TGCAGCGTTGAAGTGGGCGGACAAACATTCACCACCGAGCAGTTCTTC
V: TRBV7-9; J: TRBJ1-3; D: NA; size: NA; CDR3: CASSLRAASDDTIYF; DNA: TGTGCCAGCAGCTTGCGGGCCGCATCCGATGACACCATATATTTT
V: TRBV5-1; J: TRBJ2-5; D: TRBD1; size: NA; CDR3: CASSGAGGGQETQYF; DNA: TGCGCCAGCAGCGGGGCAGGGGGTGGTCAGGAGACCCAGTACTTC
V: TRBV27; J: TRBJ2-7; D: TRBD1; size: NA; CDR3: CASSLLTQARQGVREQYF; DNA: TGTGCCAGCAGTTTATTGACCCAGGCCAGACAGGGTGTTAGAGAGCAGTACTTC
V: TRBV7-3; J: TRBJ2-1; D: NA; size: NA; CDR3: CASSLARDNEQFF; DNA: TGTGCCAGCAGCTTAGCAAGAGACAATGAGCAGTTCTTC
V: TRBV21-1; J: TRBJ2-7; D: NA; size: NA; CDR3: CASSKEPRQGEQYF; DNA: TGTGCCAGCAGCAAAGAACCCAGACAGGGCGAGCAGTACTTC
V: TRBV5-8; J: TRBJ2-3; D: TRBD2; size: once; CDR3: CASRRRLASTDTQYF; DNA: TGTGCCAGCAGGCGACGACTAGCCAGTACAGATACGCAGTATTTT
V: TRBV28; J: TRBJ2-1; D: NA; size: NA; CDR3: CASSYLAQPVADSYNEQFF; DNA: TGTGCCAGCAGTTACCTCGCCCAACCTGTAGCGGACTCCTACAATGAGCAGTTCTTC
V: TRBV18; J: TRBJ2-3; D: TRBD2; size: NA; CDR3: CASSPSGSKDTQYF; DNA: TGTGCCAGCTCACCTAGCGGGAGTAAGGATACGCAGTATTTT
V: TRBV5-1; J: TRBJ1-1; D: NA; size: NA; CDR3: CASSRWGPGNFMGNTEAFF; DNA: TGCGCCAGCAGCCGTTGGGGGCCGGGGAACTTTATGGGGAACACTGAAGCTTTCTTT
V: TRBV6-6; J: TRBJ1-5; D: NA; size: NA; CDR3: CASSYGDNQPQHF; DNA: TGTGCCAGCAGTTACGGGGATAATCAGCCCCAGCATTTT
V: TRBV5-4; J: TRBJ2-6; D: NA; size: NA; CDR3: CASSLGGARTGANVLTF; DNA: TGTGCCAGCAGCTTGGGGGGGGCGAGAACTGGGGCCAACGTCCTGACTTTC
V: TRBV5-6; J: TRBJ1-2; D: TRBD1; size: NA; CDR3: CASSSGTGRNYGYTF; DNA: TGTGCCAGCAGCTCCGGGACAGGGAGGAACTATGGCTACACCTTC
V: TRBV7-8; J: TRBJ2-3; D: NA; size: once; CDR3: CASSLLGGNSWGTDTQYF; DNA: TGTGCCAGCAGCTTACTTGGGGGGAACAGTTGGGGCACAGATACGCAGTATTTT
V: TRBV6-5; J: TRBJ2-5; D: NA; size: NA; CDR3: CASSSGGAGETQYF; DNA: TGTGCCAGCAGTTCGGGGGGCGCGGGGGAGACCCAGTACTTC
V: TRBV7-3; J: TRBJ2-1; D: NA; size: NA; CDR3: CASSLIGREQFF; DNA: TGTGCCAGCAGCTTAATCGGGCGCGAGCAGTTCTTC
V: TRBV28; J: TRBJ2-1; D: NA; size: NA; CDR3: CASTRTRNNEQFF; DNA: TGTGCCAGCACCCGAACGAGGAACAATGAGCAGTTCTTC
V: TRBV7-2; J: TRBJ1-5; D: NA; size: once; CDR3: CASSLGPSNQPQHF; DNA: TGTGCCAGCAGCTTGGGGCCTAGCAATCAGCCCCAGCATTTT
V: TRBV19; J: TRBJ2-7; D: NA; size: NA; CDR3: CASSIGPATNPYEQYF; DNA: TGTGCCAGTAGTATTGGTCCAGCCACAAATCCTTACGAGCAGTACTTC
V: TRBV5-1; J: TRBJ2-2; D: TRBD2; size: NA; CDR3: CASRTSGANTGELFF; DNA: TGCGCCAGCAGGACTAGCGGGGCGAACACCGGGGAGCTGTTTTTT
V: TRBV7-9; J: TRBJ1-1; D: NA; size: NA; CDR3: CASSLGLRNTEAFF; DNA: TGTGCCAGCAGCCTCGGACTGCGGAACACTGAAGCTTTCTTT
V: TRBV5-5; J: TRBJ1-4; D: TRBD1; size: NA; CDR3: CASSQNRGSNEKLFF; DNA: TGTGCCAGCAGCCAAAACAGGGGGTCTAATGAAAAACTGTTTTTT
V: TRBV5-1; J: TRBJ2-7; D: TRBD2; size: NA; CDR3: CASSFSGREGYEQYF; DNA: TGCGCCAGCAGCTTTAGCGGAAGGGAGGGCTACGAGCAGTACTTC
V: TRBV5-1; J: TRBJ1-6; D: TRBD1; size: NA; CDR3: CASSLKTGSAYNSPLHF; DNA: TGCGCCAGCAGCTTGAAGACAGGGAGCGCCTATAATTCACCCCTCCACTTT
V: TRBV11-2; J: TRBJ2-3; D: TRBD2; size: NA; CDR3: CASSPRTSGYTDTQYF; DNA: TGTGCCAGCAGCCCGCGGACTAGCGGATACACAGATACGCAGTATTTT
V: TRBV28; J: TRBJ1-1; D: TRBD1; size: NA; CDR3: CASSTQGYRGDTEAFF; DNA: TGTGCCAGCAGTACACAGGGATACAGGGGGGACACTGAAGCTTTCTTT
V: TRBV4-1; J: TRBJ2-3; D: TRBD2; size: NA; CDR3: CASSQARGREETDTQYF; DNA: TGCGCCAGCAGCCAAGCGCGGGGGCGGGAGGAGACAGATACGCAGTATTTT
V: TRBV29-1; J: TRBJ2-3; D: TRBD2; size: NA; CDR3: CSVIAGVGSTDTQYF; DNA: TGCAGCGTTATAGCGGGAGTGGGGAGCACAGATACGCAGTATTTT
V: TRBV7-2; J: TRBJ1-2; D: NA; size: NA; CDR3: CASSLRQYGYTF; DNA: TGTGCCAGCAGCTTAAGACAGTATGGCTACACCTTC
V: TRBV28; J: TRBJ2-7; D: TRBD2; size: NA; CDR3: CASTTGASGSTYEQYF; DNA: TGTGCCAGCACCACAGGGGCTAGCGGGAGTACCTACGAGCAGTACTTC
V: TRBV10-3; J: TRBJ2-1; D: TRBD1; size: NA; CDR3: CAIGDRGAYNEQFF; DNA: TGTGCCATCGGAGACAGGGGTGCCTACAATGAGCAGTTCTTC
V: TRBV7-6; J: TRBJ2-7; D: NA; size: NA; CDR3: CASSLPGRPLEQYF; DNA: TGTGCCAGCAGCTTACCCGGGAGACCCCTCGAGCAGTACTTC
V: TRBV6-1; J: TRBJ2-7; D: TRBD1; size: NA; CDR3: CASSVEDRGRREQYF; DNA: TGTGCCAGCAGTGTGGAGGACAGGGGGCGGAGGGAGCAGTACTTC
V: TRBV6-1; J: TRBJ1-5; D: NA; size: once; CDR3: CASSATGNQPQHF; DNA: TGTGCCAGCAGTGCGACGGGCAATCAGCCCCAGCATTTT
V: TRBV5-5; J: TRBJ2-1; D: NA; size: NA; CDR3: CASSLEATYNEQFF; DNA: TGTGCCAGCAGCTTGGAAGCTACTTACAATGAGCAGTTCTTC
V: TRBV28; J: TRBJ2-7; D: NA; size: NA; CDR3: CASRLRSYEQYF; DNA: TGTGCCAGCAGGTTGCGATCCTACGAGCAGTACTTC
V: TRBV5-4; J: TRBJ1-4; D: NA; size: NA; CDR3: CASSKTPGPGGEKLFF; DNA: TGTGCCAGCAGCAAGACTCCCGGGCCGGGAGGAGAAAAACTGTTTTTT
V: TRBV27; J: TRBJ2-7; D: TRBD2; size: NA; CDR3: CASSPRLAGTLYEQYF; DNA: TGTGCCAGCAGTCCAAGACTAGCGGGAACTCTCTACGAGCAGTACTTC
V: TRBV5-1; J: TRBJ1-4; D: TRBD1; size: NA; CDR3: CASSLGTGGEKLFF; DNA: TGCGCCAGCAGCTTGGGGACAGGGGGTGAAAAACTGTTTTTT
V: TRBV5-4; J: TRBJ2-1; D: TRBD1; size: NA; CDR3: CASSLRGGDEQFF; DNA: TGTGCCAGCAGCTTGAGAGGGGGCGATGAGCAGTTCTTC
V: TRBV5-6; J: TRBJ2-7; D: NA; size: NA; CDR3: CASSFLGAAGFNEQYF; DNA: TGTGCCAGCAGCTTTTTAGGGGCCGCTGGATTTAACGAGCAGTACTTC
V: TRBV5-1; J: TRBJ2-7; D: NA; size: once; CDR3: CASSTTIDQTYEQYF; DNA: TGCGCCAGCAGCACCACTATCGATCAGACCTACGAGCAGTACTTC
V: TRBV15; J: TRBJ2-5; D: TRBD2; size: NA; CDR3: CATSGGGDEETQYF; DNA: TGTGCCACGTCGGGAGGTGGTGACGAGGAGACCCAGTACTTC
V: TRBV2; J: TRBJ1-5; D: TRBD1; size: once; CDR3: CASSDGRGLKPQHF; DNA: TGTGCCAGCAGTGACGGCAGGGGGCTAAAGCCCCAGCATTTT